These T cell receptor beta chains were read from a single sample in a study of T cell responses to AZD1222 COVID-19 vaccine. Profiled with immunoSEQ multiplex PCR; TCRdb holds only in-frame clones, not every one. This table has about 130,000 clones, approximately 85% appearing once. The sequencing used peripheral blood, collected on day 0 of AZD1222 vaccination. The receptors stem from an adult in good health. The CDR3 runs from the conserved cysteine through the conserved F or W. A D gene is named only where the DNA matches it firmly. A row's size may be missing; if present it is once, few, many or a size class.

d_call	clone_size	v_call	j_call	cdr3_aa	cdr3_nt
NA	NA	TRBV9	TRBJ2-1	CASSRQSSYNEQFF	TGTGCATCCTCAAGACAGAGCTCCTACAATGAGCAGTTCTTC
NA	NA	TRBV4-2	TRBJ2-2	CASSQGLLNTGELFF	TGTGCCAGCAGCCAGGGGCTCCTGAACACCGGGGAGCTGTTTTTT
TRBD2	NA	TRBV11-2	TRBJ2-2	CASSLVPRTSGGGTGELFF	TGTGCCAGCAGCTTAGTCCCGAGGACTAGCGGGGGGGGCACCGGGGAGCTGTTTTTT
NA	once	TRBV27	TRBJ1-1	CASRSLGVGLSHTEAFF	TGTGCCAGCAGATCCTTGGGGGTGGGTCTGTCTCACACTGAAGCTTTCTTT
NA	NA	TRBV6-2/TRBV6-3	TRBJ2-3	CASSYPFTDTQYF	TGTGCCAGCAGTTACCCATTCACAGATACGCAGTATTTT
TRBD1	NA	TRBV5-1	TRBJ1-2	CASSVELGERGRGGYTF	TGCGCCAGCAGCGTGGAACTTGGGGAAAGGGGGCGCGGAGGCTACACCTTC
TRBD2	NA	TRBV3-1/TRBV3-2	TRBJ2-3	CASRLSSGGGGTQYF	TGTGCCAGCAGGCTCTCTAGCGGGGGGGGTGGTACGCAGTATTTT
NA	NA	TRBV12-5	TRBJ2-3	CASGLKLRGVNTDTQYF	TGTGCTAGTGGTTTGAAACTCAGGGGTGTCAACACAGATACGCAGTATTTT
TRBD1	NA	TRBV7-2	TRBJ2-5	CASSPDRGGETQYF	TGTGCCAGCAGCCCGGACAGGGGAGGGGAGACCCAGTACTTC
NA	NA	TRBV14	TRBJ1-2	CASSQGPREDYGYTF	TGTGCCAGCAGCCAAGGTCCTAGAGAGGACTATGGCTACACCTTC
NA	NA	TRBV18	TRBJ1-5	CASSPLEGQPQHF	TGTGCCAGCTCACCGCTGGAGGGCCAGCCCCAGCATTTT
NA	NA	TRBV7-9	TRBJ1-3	CASSLTRDTIYF	TGTGCCAGCAGCTTAACAAGGGACACCATATATTTT
TRBD1	NA	TRBV28	TRBJ2-5	CASSLDRLRTGTRETQYF	TGTGCCAGCAGTTTAGATCGTCTGAGGACAGGGACACGGGAGACCCAGTACTTC
TRBD2	NA	TRBV5-1	TRBJ2-5	CASSRTSGGLETQYF	TGCGCCAGCAGCCGAACTAGCGGGGGGCTAGAGACCCAGTACTTC
TRBD1	NA	TRBV9	TRBJ1-2	CASSEGQGRDGYTF	TGTGCCAGCAGCGAGGGACAGGGCCGTGATGGCTACACCTTC
TRBD2	NA	TRBV27	TRBJ2-1	CASSLSRSSGVSYNEQFF	TGTGCCAGCAGTTTATCCCGGTCTAGCGGGGTCTCCTACAATGAGCAGTTCTTC
NA	NA	TRBV11-3	TRBJ2-1	CASSLGGGGPNEQFF	TGTGCCAGCAGCTTAGGGGGCGGAGGTCCTAATGAGCAGTTCTTC
NA	NA	TRBV9	TRBJ2-1	CASSASSGTAYNEQFF	TGTGCCAGCAGCGCCTCCTCCGGGACGGCCTACAATGAGCAGTTCTTC
NA	NA	TRBV2	TRBJ2-7	CASGVYEQYF	TGTGCCAGCGGAGTCTACGAGCAGTACTTC
NA	NA	TRBV18	TRBJ1-3	CASSQDKARGNTIYF	TGTGCCAGCTCACAAGATAAGGCTCGGGGAAACACCATATATTTT
TRBD1	NA	TRBV29-1	TRBJ1-2	CSVDRTGGYYGYTF	TGCAGCGTTGATAGGACAGGGGGTTACTATGGCTACACCTTC
NA	NA	TRBV6-5	TRBJ1-1	CASSPRQVLPVAFF	TGTGCCAGCAGTCCTAGACAGGTATTGCCAGTGGCTTTCTTT
NA	NA	TRBV23-1	TRBJ1-2	CASSQSERGLGGYTF	TGCGCCAGCAGTCAATCGGAAAGGGGGTTGGGTGGCTACACCTTC